This T cell receptor (beta chain) is drawn from a study of blood T cells in healthy people across ages. On the study more broadly: In model experiments, template switching was able to capture about one barcoded beta molecule for every two T cells that were present.

Turning to this clonotype: Its antigen is as yet unknown.

V lost 7 bases to trimming and J lost 1 base, with 16 bases between them. Germline V gene sequence: CDR1 SQVTM, CDR2 ANQGSEA. CDR3 length: 14 residues. Findings of the study overall: The authors considered diversity estimates from one million T cells to be underestimates. Leaving the PBMCs unsorted stopped any conclusive comparison of naive versus antigen-experienced cells. Naive CD4+ cells and diversity were both higher in long-lived donors than in aged donors.

Together with a sample-barcoded 5' primer, a J-beta primer mix was included in a second PCR lasting 7 to 11 cycles. TCRdb passed the 5' RACE reads through MiXCR, listing each CDR3 protein once. This table has hundreds of thousands of distinct CDR3 sequences, around 26% appearing once. The gene calls are TRBV29-1 and TRBJ1-1; D unresolved. This receptor was obtained from a woman over 75 in good health. Sequenced sample: blood. The CDR3 spells CSAMVSGRNTEAFF. Written as DNA, the CDR3 is TGCAGCGCAATGGTGTCGGGTAGGAACACTGAAGCTTTCTTT.